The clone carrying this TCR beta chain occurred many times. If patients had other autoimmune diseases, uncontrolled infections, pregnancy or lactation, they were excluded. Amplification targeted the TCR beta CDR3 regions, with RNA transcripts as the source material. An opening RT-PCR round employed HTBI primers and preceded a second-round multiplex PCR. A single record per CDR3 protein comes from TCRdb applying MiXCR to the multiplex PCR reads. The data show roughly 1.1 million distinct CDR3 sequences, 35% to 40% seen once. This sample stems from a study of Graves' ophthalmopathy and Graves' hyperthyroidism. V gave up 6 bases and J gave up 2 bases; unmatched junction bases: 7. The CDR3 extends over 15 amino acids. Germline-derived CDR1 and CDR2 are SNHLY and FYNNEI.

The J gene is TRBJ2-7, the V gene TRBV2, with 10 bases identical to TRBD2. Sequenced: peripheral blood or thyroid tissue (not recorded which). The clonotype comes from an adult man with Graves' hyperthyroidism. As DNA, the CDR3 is TGTGCCAGCAGATACGTAGCGGGGGGAGCCTACGAGCAGTACTTC. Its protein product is CASRYVAGGAYEQYF.